Below, 14 T cell receptor beta chains from the same sample are listed, as sequenced in a study of blood T cell repertoires in COVID-19. Sequencing used immunoSEQ multiplex PCR; TCRdb keeps in-frame clones, though not all of them. The data hold fewer than 150,000 clones, with more than 70% observed a single time. Sequencing input: peripheral blood. The receptors here all came from a woman aged 65 to 85 who had recovered from COVID-19.

The V and J genes are TRBV5-1 and TRBJ2-1; D ambiguous. The germline V gene encodes CDR1 SGHRS and CDR2 YFSETQ. The CDR3 runs 14 residues. Trimming pared 2 bases from V and 1 base from J, leaving 7 bases between. CDR3 amino acids: CASSLQSSYNEQFF. The CDR3 nucleotides are TGCGCCAGCAGCTTACAATCGTCCTACAATGAGCAGTTCTTC.

The V gene is TRBV7-9, the J gene TRBJ2-4; 7 positions match TRBD1. The CDR3 spans 14 residues. The V and J ends lost 4 bases and 5 bases, in that order; junction bases with no gene match: 5. CDR1 SEHNR and CDR2 FQNEAQ come from the germline V gene (reference sequence). The CDR3 here is CASSWGTGENIQYF. The CDR3 nucleotides read TGTGCCAGCAGCTGGGGAACAGGGGAAAACATTCAGTACTTC.

This chain connects TRBV20-1 to TRBJ2-7, with TRBD1 matching over 10 bases. V lost 3 bases to trimming and J lost 6 bases; unmatched junction nucleotides: 11. The CDR3 is 15 residues long. Germline CDR1 DFQATT, CDR2 SNEGSKA (reference sequence). This chain's CDR3 is CSASRPGQGTGEQYF. CDR3 nucleotide sequence: TGCAGTGCTAGTAGGCCGGGACAGGGGACGGGCGAGCAGTACTTC.

The chain couples TRBV10-2 to TRBJ2-5; TRBD2 aligns across 10 bases. The CDR3 spans 18 residues. Germline trimming cut 0 bases from V and 4 bases from J; bases unmatched to any gene: 11. Germline CDR1 is WSHSY and CDR2 is SAAADI. CDR3 sequence reads: CASSESPRSSGRGETQYF. The CDR3 DNA is TGCGCCAGCAGTGAGTCTCCTCGGTCTAGCGGGAGAGGAGAGACCCAGTACTTC.

This clone showed up just a few times. The chain combines TRBV27 with TRBJ1-6; TRBD1 agrees at 8 bases. Germline V gene lookup returns CDR1 MNHEY and CDR2 SMNVEV (reference sequence). CDR3 size: 14 residues. The V gene end was trimmed by 10 bases and the J gene end by 8 bases; junction bases not matched to a gene: 10. CDR3 region: CAKTGEASDSPLHF. DNA of the CDR3: TGTGCCAAGACAGGGGAGGCATCGGATTCACCCCTCCACTTT.

This clone came up once. V gene TRBV30 combines with J gene TRBJ1-4, with D tentatively TRBD1 (5 bases). The CDR3 is 13 amino acids. CDR1 and CDR2 (germline): GTSNPN, SVGIG (reference sequence). V gave up 3 bases and J gave up 4 bases, with 9 bases separating them. CDR3 sequence reads: CAWRGPINEKLFF. DNA of the CDR3: TGTGCCTGGAGGGGGCCCATTAATGAAAAACTGTTTTTT.

This chain connects TRBV21-1 to TRBJ1-5; the table's D call, TRBD1, has no DNA check behind it. TRBV21-1 is a known pseudogene. The CDR3 covers 17 residues. The CDR3: CASSGHLRGYSNQPQHF. The CDR3 region has the DNA TGTGCCAGCAGTGGACACTTAAGGGGTTATAGCAATCAGCCCCAGCATTTT.

The rearrangement uses TRBV7-3 and TRBJ1-1; D is ambiguous. Germline V CDR1 and CDR2: SGHTA, FQGTGA. The CDR3 covers 13 residues. V lost 5 bases, J lost 1 base, and 8 bases lay in between. The DNA of the CDR3 is TGTGCCAGCAGCGTAGCCCAGAACACTGAAGCTTTCTTT. It is translated as CASSVAQNTEAFF.

This sequence joins TRBV4-1 and TRBJ1-4; D gene ambiguous. The V end was cut by 4 bases, the J end by 7 bases, with 19 bases between. Germline loops: CDR1 MGHRA, CDR2 YSYEKL. This CDR3 region has 16 residues. CDR3 amino acids: CASSPRREGRSEKLFF. CDR3 DNA: TGCGCCAGCAGCCCTCGTCGAGAGGGTAGGAGTGAAAAACTGTTTTTT.

The chain carries TRBV28 and TRBJ2-7; TRBD2 matches 7 bases. CDR1 is MDHEN, CDR2 SYDVKM, per germline. The trim removed 4 bases at V and 3 bases at J, leaving 9 bases unmatched. The CDR3 is 15 residues long. This CDR3 reads CASSSAGTTNYEQYF. The CDR3 DNA reads as TGTGCCAGCAGTTCCGCCGGGACTACAAACTACGAGCAGTACTTC.

The genes are TRBV28 and TRBJ1-6; maybe TRBD1 (5 bases). CDR1 is MDHEN, CDR2 SYDVKM, per germline. The length of the CDR3 is 15 residues. Trimming left V 6 bases short and J 3 bases short, with 12 bases between. In nucleotides, the CDR3 is TGTGCCAGCAGCCCAGGGAATCTCTATAATTCACCCCTCCACTTT. Translation gives CASSPGNLYNSPLHF.

This chain's CDR3 is CAAGLAGIQETQYF. The CDR3 nucleotides read TGTGCCGCCGGCCTTGCGGGGATACAAGAGACCCAGTACTTC. V is TRBV6-5 and J is TRBJ2-5; tentatively, D is TRBD2 (6 bases). This CDR3 region has 14 residues. V shed 11 bases and J shed 2 bases, with 18 bases lying between them. CDR1 is MNHEY and CDR2 is SVGAGI in the germline V gene.

The chain couples TRBV7-6 to TRBJ1-4; 8 nucleotides line up with TRBD1. J lost 1 base, V lost 3 bases, and 10 bases had no gene match. The CDR3 runs 18 residues. The germline CDR1 and CDR2 sequences are SGHVS and FNYEAQ. The CDR3 nucleotides are TGTGCCAGCAGCTTGGAGGACAGGGCCGCGGTAACTAATGAAAAACTGTTTTTT. It is translated as CASSLEDRAAVTNEKLFF.

The chain couples TRBV7-2 to TRBJ1-2; 7 bases line up with TRBD1. The CDR3 has 13 amino acids. Trimming at V came to 6 bases and at J to 5 bases, leaving 6 bases not matched to a gene. Germline loops: CDR1 SGHTA, CDR2 FQGNSA. The CDR3 DNA reads TGTGCCAGCAGGACGGGACAGAGATATGGCTACACCTTC. Amino acid sequence: CASRTGQRYGYTF.